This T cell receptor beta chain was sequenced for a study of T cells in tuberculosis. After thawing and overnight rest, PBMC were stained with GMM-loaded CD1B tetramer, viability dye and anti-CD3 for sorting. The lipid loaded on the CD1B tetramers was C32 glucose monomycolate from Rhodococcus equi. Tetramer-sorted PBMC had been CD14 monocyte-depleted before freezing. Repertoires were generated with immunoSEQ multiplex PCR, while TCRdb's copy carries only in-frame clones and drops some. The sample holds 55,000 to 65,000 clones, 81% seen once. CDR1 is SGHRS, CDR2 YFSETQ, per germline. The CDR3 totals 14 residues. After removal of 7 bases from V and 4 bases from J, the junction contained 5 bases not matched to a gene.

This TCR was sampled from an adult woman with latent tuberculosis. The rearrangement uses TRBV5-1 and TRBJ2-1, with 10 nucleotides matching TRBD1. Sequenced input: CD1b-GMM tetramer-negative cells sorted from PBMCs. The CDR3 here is CASGQGVGYNEQFF. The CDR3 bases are TGCGCCAGCGGACAGGGGGTGGGATACAATGAGCAGTTCTTC. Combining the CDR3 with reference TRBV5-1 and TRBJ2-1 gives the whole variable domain KAGVTQTPRYLIKTRGQQVTLSCSPISGHRSVSWYQQTPGQGLQFLFEYFSETQRNKGNFPGRFSGRQFSNSRSEMNVSTLELGDSALYLCASGQGVGYNEQFFGPGTRLTVL.